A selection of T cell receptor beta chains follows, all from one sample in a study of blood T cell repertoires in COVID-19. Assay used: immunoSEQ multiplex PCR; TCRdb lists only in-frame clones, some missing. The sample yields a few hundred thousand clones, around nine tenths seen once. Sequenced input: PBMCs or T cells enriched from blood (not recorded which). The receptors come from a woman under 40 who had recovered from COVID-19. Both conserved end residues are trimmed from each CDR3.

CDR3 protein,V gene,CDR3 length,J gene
ASSIGGQGVYEQY,TRBV19,13,TRBJ2-7
ASIRDRDGNQPQH,TRBV2,13,TRBJ1-5
ASSQAAGGANTGELF,TRBV4-3,15,TRBJ2-2
ASIDTPYNSPLH,TRBV5-1,12,TRBJ1-6
ASSLALPGGTEAF,TRBV11-2,13,TRBJ1-1
ASSPRGANEKLF,TRBV18,12,TRBJ1-4
ASSPRAGGEQY,TRBV5-1,11,TRBJ2-7
ASLTAYNEQF,TRBV27,10,TRBJ2-1
ATSRDGTDAGYT,TRBV15,12,TRBJ1-2
ATSDMTGSNQPQH,TRBV24-1,13,TRBJ1-5
ASSLRFNQPQH,TRBV19,11,TRBJ1-5
ASSPLSGGHYNEQF,TRBV18,14,TRBJ2-1
ASKFRGTYEQY,TRBV2,11,TRBJ2-7
ASRPSRDTGFQPQH,TRBV10-2,14,TRBJ1-5
ASRNPGDTQY,TRBV25-1,10,TRBJ2-3
ASSTGATYEQY,TRBV6-5,11,TRBJ2-7
ASSFGGRGEPGELF,TRBV7-6,14,TRBJ2-2
ASSYSGLANQPQH,TRBV6-6,13,TRBJ1-5
ASSPSGQYGYT,TRBV18,11,TRBJ1-2
ASSVGRTGGRVNTEAF,TRBV9,16,TRBJ1-1
SAKEGGLGNQPQH,TRBV29-1,13,TRBJ1-5
AGGQGNNSPLH,TRBV30,11,TRBJ1-6
ASSFEPGGNEQF,TRBV11-2,12,TRBJ2-1
ASRQGTGGYGYT,TRBV19,12,TRBJ1-2
ASSARGQGDYGYT,TRBV5-1,13,TRBJ1-2
ASSLSGGGAPDTQY,TRBV27,14,TRBJ2-3
ASSRGQSNTEAF,TRBV5-1,12,TRBJ1-1
ASSQDGSQGDGYT,TRBV4-2,13,TRBJ1-2
ASSLGRDGYT,TRBV7-9,10,TRBJ1-2
ASSLDRVSETQY,TRBV5-1,12,TRBJ2-5
ASTRDRAGNQPQH,TRBV19,13,TRBJ1-5
ASSYLGQYSSYGYT,TRBV6-5,14,TRBJ1-2
ASSLPGGTGIYEQY,TRBV13,14,TRBJ2-7
ASSVEESRTDTQY,TRBV9,13,TRBJ2-3
ASSRTGQTTGELF,TRBV4-3,13,TRBJ2-2
ASKSGRTDTQY,TRBV2,11,TRBJ2-3
ASSNRVGTEAF,TRBV7-8,11,TRBJ1-1
ATSRQEGLLSGNTIY,TRBV15,15,TRBJ1-3
ASSAIAGETYKETQY,TRBV7-9,15,TRBJ2-5
ASSFPGKLNTEAF,TRBV5-4,13,TRBJ1-1
ASSLVVTEAF,TRBV7-8,10,TRBJ1-1
ASSLARASSGNTIY,TRBV7-3,14,TRBJ1-3
ASSIDGGTVYHTEAF,TRBV19,15,TRBJ1-1
ASSEGQFNQPQH,TRBV6-1,12,TRBJ1-5
ASSNTGRSSYNEQF,TRBV2,14,TRBJ2-1
ASSGGSDYGYT,TRBV25-1,11,TRBJ1-2
ASTKDRDTEAF,TRBV19,11,TRBJ1-1
ASSVSGGQETQY,TRBV9,12,TRBJ2-5
ASSPPAQGAGELF,TRBV7-9,13,TRBJ2-2
ASRTGTGGHEQY,TRBV6-5,12,TRBJ2-7
ASSLGGGRAEAF,TRBV7-8,12,TRBJ1-1
AWSDLGRTGIVYGYT,TRBV30,15,TRBJ1-2
ASPNRGSYGYT,TRBV2,11,TRBJ1-2
ASSLDTPYEQY,TRBV6-5,11,TRBJ2-7